These 29 T cell receptor beta chains came from one sample sequenced in a study of PD-1 blockade in classical Hodgkin lymphoma. Using immunoSEQ multiplex PCR, the repertoire was profiled, and TCRdb retains in-frame clones only, with some absent. The sample records about 15,000 clones, approximately 84% being singletons. Noted time point: newly diagnosed, previously untreated cHL patient sample. Sample: peripheral blood mononuclear cells (PBMCs). Source of these receptors: a human donor with classical Hodgkin lymphoma.

The V call is TRBV18, the J call TRBJ2-1; D might be TRBD2 (6 bases). Trimming took off 6 bases at V and 5 bases at J, with 17 bases between the two ends. The CDR3 contains 15 residues. CDR1 KGHSH and CDR2 LQKENI come from the germline V gene. The CDR3 coding sequence is TGTGCCAGCTCCCCCGTGAGCGGGCTCAACAATGAGCAGTTCTTC. This sequence encodes CASSPVSGLNNEQFF.

The chain employs TRBV28 and TRBJ1-1, with TRBD1 identical over 8 bases. V was clipped by 6 bases and J by 13 bases; unmatched bases: 10. Per germline, CDR1 MDHEN and CDR2 SYDVKM. The CDR3 sequence is 12 residues long. CDR3 amino acids: CASSPPRGLDFF. The CDR3 DNA follows: TGTGCCAGCAGCCCACCCAGGGGGCTCGATTTCTTT. The full variable domain, with the rest looked up from reference TRBV28 and TRBJ1-1, is DVKVTQSSRYLVKRTGEKVFLECVQDMDHENMFWYRQDPGLGLRLIYFSYDVKMKEKGDIPEGYSVSREKKERFSLILESASTNQTSMYLCASSPPRGLDFFGQGTRLTVV.

This clone was detected only a few times. The J gene is TRBJ2-1, the V gene TRBV19; 13 nucleotides line up with TRBD2. Trimming took 5 bases from V and 8 from J; bases not matched to a gene: 6. The CDR3 spans 15 residues. Germline CDR1 LNHDA, CDR2 SQIVND (reference sequence). The CDR3 bases are TGTGCCAGTAGTGACACTAGCGGGAGGGTTGATGAGCAGTTCTTC. Translating gives CASSDTSGRVDEQFF.

This clone was observed once. J is TRBJ2-1 and V is TRBV10-3; 7 bases are a match to TRBD2. Trimming took 7 bases from V and 13 from J; bases not matched to a gene: 10. The CDR3 has 12 residues. In germline, CDR1 is ENHRY, CDR2 SYGVKD. DNA for the CDR3: TGTGCCATCACCAACAGCGGGGCGGGTCAGTTCTTC. It encodes CAITNSGAGQFF.

The rearrangement uses TRBV27 and TRBJ2-3; the D gene is possibly TRBD2 (6 bases). The CDR3 extends over 14 amino acids. CDR1 is MNHEY and CDR2 is SMNVEV in the germline V gene (reference sequence). V was trimmed by 6 bases and J by 4 bases, leaving 14 bases between them. For the CDR3, the DNA is TGTGCCAGCAGCCCCGGGAGAACAGCAGATACGCAGTATTTT. Translation gives CASSPGRTADTQYF.

This chain connects TRBV5-7 to TRBJ2-5; 9 bases map to TRBD1. TRBV5-7 belongs to the ORF category, with a function that is uncertain. The CDR3 is 15 amino acids. V dropped 0 bases and J dropped 4; count of bases not matched to a gene: 4. The CDR3 bases are TGTGCCAGCAGCTTGGGACAGGGGGTAGGAGAGACCCAGTACTTC. It translates to CASSLGQGVGETQYF.

The rearrangement links TRBV28 to TRBJ1-2; TRBD1 matches 7 bases. V lost 6 bases and J lost 5; bases outside the gene matches: 6. Germline-derived CDR1 and CDR2 are MDHEN and SYDVKM. This CDR3 is 13 amino acids long. CDR3 sequence reads: CASRTGTAYGYTF. CDR3 DNA: TGTGCCAGCAGGACCGGGACAGCGTATGGCTACACCTTC.

The chain uses TRBV6-6 and TRBJ2-7; D possibly corresponds to TRBD1 (5 bases). The CDR3 runs to 13 residues. CDR1 and CDR2 (germline): MNHNY, SVGAGI (reference sequence). The V end was cut by 8 bases, the J end by 4 bases, with 15 bases between. CDR3 bases: TGTGCCAGCTGGACATTCCCCGGATACGAGCAGTACTTC. Amino acid sequence: CASWTFPGYEQYF.

This chain uses TRBV28 with TRBJ1-1; D might be TRBD1 (5 bases). CDR3 length: 12 residues. The V gene's germline CDR1 is MDHEN and CDR2 SYDVKM. The CDR3 loop reads CGSGGVRTEAFF. CDR3 DNA: TGTGGGAGCGGGGGGGTGAGAACTGAAGCTTTCTTT.

This sequence joins TRBV2 and TRBJ1-2; tentative D call: TRBD1 (5 bases). Germline CDR1 SNHLY, CDR2 FYNNEI. V dropped 7 bases and J dropped 6 bases, with 15 bases sitting between them. The CDR3 spans 13 residues. Here the CDR3 DNA reads TGTGCCAGCATGGTGCAAGGGGTGGATGGCTACACCTTC. Amino acid sequence: CASMVQGVDGYTF.

The CDR3 sequence: CASSPTGGRQETQYF. In DNA, the CDR3 is TGTGCCAGCAGCCCGACAGGGGGTAGGCAAGAGACCCAGTACTTC. This chain connects TRBV7-3 to TRBJ2-5, with 9 bases lining up with TRBD1. The junction had 6 bases not matched to a gene; V was cut back by 5 bases and J by 2 bases. The CDR3 consists of 15 residues. The germline CDR1 and CDR2 sequences are SGHTA and FQGTGA.

This clone was seen more than once but under ten times. The chain employs TRBV20-1 and TRBJ1-4; D ambiguous. Per the germline V gene, CDR1 is DFQATT and CDR2 is SNEGSKA (reference sequence). This CDR3 comprises 11 residues. The V end was cut by 5 bases, the J end by 10 bases, with 11 bases between. Here the CDR3 DNA reads TGCAGTGCTCCGCGACGGGGAAAACTGTTTTTT. Translating gives CSAPRRGKLFF.

The chain has TRBV10-1 and TRBJ2-5; D is perhaps TRBD1 or TRBD2 (5 bases each). The ends were cut back, 3 bases at V and 0 bases at J, with 11 bases in the middle. Germline loops: CDR1 WNHNN, CDR2 SYGVQD (reference sequence). The CDR3 totals 15 residues. CDR3 sequence (DNA): TGCGCCAGCAGTGAAGGTCGAGGGGACCAAGAGACCCAGTACTTC. It codes for CASSEGRGDQETQYF.

This sequence joins TRBV19 and TRBJ1-5; D gene ambiguous. CDR3 length: 13 residues. V was clipped by 5 bases and J by 3 bases, with 8 bases between them. Germline assignment: CDR1 LNHDA and CDR2 SQIVND (reference sequence). CDR3 DNA sequence: TGTGCCAGTAGTGTTAGCTTCAATCAGCCCCAGCATTTT. Translated: CASSVSFNQPQHF.

This chain connects TRBV6-1 to TRBJ2-1; no definite D call. Trimming cost V 4 bases and J 5 bases, with 9 bases left between them. The CDR3 runs to 13 residues. CDR1 is MNHNS and CDR2 is SASEGT in the germline V gene. The CDR3 region is CASSGKPHNEQFF. The CDR3 DNA reads as TGTGCCAGCAGTGGGAAACCCCACAATGAGCAGTTCTTC.

This chain joins TRBV9 and TRBJ1-1, with D possibly matching TRBD1 (6 bases). Trimming pared 6 bases from V and 10 bases from J, leaving 16 bases between. CDR1 is SGDLS, CDR2 YYNGEE, per germline. The CDR3 loop spans 12 amino acids. The CDR3 coding sequence is TGTGCCAGCAACAGGGTTGATCTCGGAGCTTTCTTT. Translated: CASNRVDLGAFF.

The chain joins TRBV7-9 to TRBJ1-1, with 11 bases matching TRBD1. The CDR3 extends over 16 amino acids. V shed 1 base and J 5 bases; nucleotides not matched to a gene: 6. Germline CDR1 and CDR2: SEHNR and FQNEAQ (reference sequence). CDR3 sequence reads: CASSLGTGGVGTEAFF. The CDR3 nucleotides are TGTGCCAGCAGCTTAGGGACAGGGGGCGTTGGAACTGAAGCTTTCTTT.

The chain links TRBV5-8 to TRBJ2-2, with 10 bases matching TRBD2. CDR1 and CDR2 (germline): SGHTS, YDEGEE. V gave up 2 bases and J gave up 7 bases; unmatched junction bases: 11. The CDR3 spans 17 residues. DNA for the CDR3: TGTGCCAGCAGCTTCCCCCCGCTAGCGGGAGCGAGCGGGGAGCTGTTTTTT. It is translated as CASSFPPLAGASGELFF.

This clone was counted a few times. V usage is TRBV5-1 and J usage is TRBJ2-7; D possibly corresponds to TRBD2 (5 bases). The V end lost 4 bases, the J end lost 3 bases, and 11 bases lay between the germline ends. Germline V gives CDR1 SGHRS, CDR2 YFSETQ. The CDR3 runs to 13 residues. The CDR3 is CASSGSGGYEQYF. The CDR3 coding sequence is TGCGCCAGCAGCGGGAGTGGAGGCTACGAGCAGTACTTC. The variable domain in full, with the rest retrieved from reference TRBV5-1 and TRBJ2-7, is KAGVTQTPRYLIKTRGQQVTLSCSPISGHRSVSWYQQTPGQGLQFLFEYFSETQRNKGNFPGRFSGRQFSNSRSEMNVSTLELGDSALYLCASSGSGGYEQYFGPGTRLTVT.

CDR3 region: CASSYGLQGGELFF. As DNA, the CDR3 is TGTGCCAGCAGCTACGGGCTTCAGGGCGGGGAGCTGTTTTTT. The genes are TRBV5-6 and TRBJ2-2, with a tentative D call TRBD1 (5 bases). Trimming took off 3 bases at V and 7 bases at J, with 13 bases between the two ends. CDR1 is SGHDT, CDR2 YYEEEE, per germline. The CDR3 has 14 amino acids. The full variable domain, rest sourced from reference TRBV5-6 and TRBJ2-2, is DAGVTQSPTHLIKTRGQQVTLRCSPKSGHDTVSWYQQALGQGPQFIFQYYEEEERQRGNFPDRFSGHQFPNYSSELNVNALLLGDSALYLCASSYGLQGGELFFGEGSRLTVL.

The chain carries TRBV4-1 and TRBJ1-3; D unresolved. CDR3 size: 18 residues. V was trimmed by 3 bases and J by 0 bases, leaving 18 bases between them. CDR1 is MGHRA, CDR2 YSYEKL, per germline. In DNA form, the CDR3 reads TGCGCCAGCAGCCATCCCCGACCAGGTAGAAGCTCTGGAAACACCATATATTTT. Residues: CASSHPRPGRSSGNTIYF.

V is TRBV7-2 and J is TRBJ2-5; 7 bases align to TRBD2. CDR3 size: 14 residues. Germline V CDR1 and CDR2: SGHTA, FQGNSA. The V segment lost 3 bases and the J segment 3 bases; nucleotides outside the gene matches: 4. CDR3 loop: CASSFWAGEETQYF. CDR3 nucleotide sequence: TGTGCCAGCAGCTTTTGGGCGGGGGAAGAGACCCAGTACTTC.

This clone was seen a handful of times. The chain employs TRBV19 and TRBJ2-2, with 9 bases fitting TRBD1. Germline CDR1 LNHDA, CDR2 SQIVND (reference sequence). The V segment lost 7 bases and the J segment 5 bases; nucleotides outside the gene matches: 20. The CDR3 contains 19 residues. This CDR3 reads CASTSHRGTGKGETGELFF. The CDR3 DNA follows: TGTGCCAGTACCTCTCACCGAGGGACAGGGAAAGGGGAAACCGGGGAGCTGTTTTTT.

The CDR3 DNA reads as TGTGCCAGCAGTCCCGGGACAGGACATCACAATGAGCAGTTCTTC. Protein product: CASSPGTGHHNEQFF. The chain recombines TRBV6-4 with TRBJ2-1; 8 positions match TRBD1. Unmatched junction bases numbered 8, after V lost 5 bases and J lost 5 bases. The germline gives CDR1 MRHNA, CDR2 SNTAGT. This CDR3 is built from 15 residues.

V gene TRBV28 combines with J gene TRBJ1-4, with D perhaps matching TRBD1 (5 bases). Germline V gene data show CDR1 as MDHEN and CDR2 as SYDVKM. The CDR3 is made up of 13 amino acids. Trimming removed 6 bases from V and 8 bases from J, with 13 bases in between. The CDR3 coding sequence is TGTGCCAGCAGGTGGGGGGAGGGGGAAAAACTGTTTTTT. This gives the protein CASRWGEGEKLFF. The variable domain in full, completed from reference TRBV28 and TRBJ1-4, reads DVKVTQSSRYLVKRTGEKVFLECVQDMDHENMFWYRQDPGLGLRLIYFSYDVKMKEKGDIPEGYSVSREKKERFSLILESASTNQTSMYLCASRWGEGEKLFFGSGTQLSVL.

The chain recombines TRBV4-1 with TRBJ2-1, with 11 bases aligning to TRBD2. Germline CDR1 is MGHRA and CDR2 is YSYEKL. The CDR3 contains 16 residues. V lost 1 base, J lost 3 bases, and 2 bases stayed unmatched. CDR3 region: CASSQGTSGFYNEQFF. CDR3 bases: TGCGCCAGCAGCCAAGGGACTAGCGGGTTCTACAATGAGCAGTTCTTC.

The J gene is TRBJ1-3, the V gene TRBV6-1; no definite D call. This CDR3 is built from 15 residues. Trimming stripped 1 base from V and 0 bases from J, with 7 bases between. Germline V lookup: CDR1 MNHNS, CDR2 SASEGT. The CDR3 spells CASSEGAVSGNTIYF. In nucleotides, the CDR3 is TGTGCCAGCAGTGAAGGGGCAGTCTCTGGAAACACCATATATTTT.

The gene calls are TRBV7-2 and TRBJ2-7; tentatively, D is TRBD2 (5 bases). Germline V gene data show CDR1 as SGHTA and CDR2 as FQGNSA. Trimming pared 0 bases from V and 0 bases from J, leaving 9 bases between. This CDR3 has 15 residues. CDR3: CASSLAGLSSYEQYF. The DNA for the CDR3 is TGTGCCAGCAGCTTAGCCGGACTCAGCTCCTACGAGCAGTACTTC.

This clone appeared once. This rearrangement joins TRBV5-4 to TRBJ1-1; a weak D match, TRBD1 (5 bases). CDR3 length: 13 residues. Trimming took 1 base from V and 7 from J, leaving 11 bases between them. Germline CDR1 SGHNT, CDR2 YYREEE (reference sequence). The DNA for the CDR3 is TGTGCCAGCAGCTTGCCCGTCGGGGGTGAAGCTTTCTTT. Its translation: CASSLPVGGEAFF.